This TCR beta chain was captured by sequencing in a study of blood T cell repertoires in COVID-19. Overall study: Acute and convalescent COVID-19 specimens originated in the United States, Italy and Spain. The cDNA or gDNA used as material had been derived from T cells, B-cell-depleted T cells, or PBMCs.

This clone was observed many times. Study processing details: How many nucleated cells were present was estimated from reference gene primer amplification. Profiled with immunoSEQ multiplex PCR; TCRdb holds only in-frame clones, not every one. V, J and clone size are taken as reported in that table, and D and trimming were inferred from the DNA itself. Of some 160,000 clones listed, around 82% are singletons. CDR1 and CDR2 (germline): MNHEY, SMNVEV (reference sequence). Trimming stripped 3 bases from V and 1 base from J, with 9 bases between. CDR3 size: 14 residues. The chain couples TRBV27 to TRBJ1-1; possibly TRBD1 for D (5 bases). Sequenced material: peripheral blood. This TCR came from a woman in her 50s with acute or convalescent COVID-19. The CDR3 protein is CASSFAGRNTEAFF. The CDR3 region has the DNA TGTGCCAGCAGTTTTGCGGGGCGGAACACTGAAGCTTTCTTT.